A single sample gave rise to the 4 T cell receptor beta chains below, sequenced in a study of CD4 T cell repertoires in COVID-19. Using immunoSEQ multiplex PCR, the repertoire was profiled, and TCRdb retains in-frame clones only, with some absent. The sample lists approximately 75,000 clones; 83% were seen once. The source material was CD4+ T cells from peripheral blood, sampled after recovery from COVID-19. The receptors were gathered from a human donor who had COVID-19.

This chain connects TRBV6-5 to TRBJ1-6, with D maybe TRBD1 (5 bases). This CDR3 has 13 residues. Trimming shortened V by 6 bases and J by 9 bases, and 12 bases separated the two germline ends. The germline CDR1 and CDR2 sequences are MNHEY and SVGAGI. This CDR3 reads CASRPRGGSPLHF. CDR3 DNA: TGTGCCAGCAGACCCCGGGGGGGTTCACCCCTCCACTTT.

This clone was seen once. The chain has TRBV2 and TRBJ2-3; 8 bases line up with TRBD2. Germline V CDR1 and CDR2: SNHLY, FYNNEI. CDR3 size: 16 residues. J gave up 6 bases and V 6 bases, and 14 bases lay outside the gene matches. The CDR3 here is CASRNPSGRGMDTQYF. The CDR3 DNA reads as TGTGCCAGCAGAAATCCCAGCGGGAGAGGTATGGATACGCAGTATTTT.

The V gene is TRBV3-1 (or the pseudogene TRBV3-2), the J gene TRBJ2-1, with TRBD2 matching over 11 bases. The junction had 3 bases not matched to a gene; V was cut back by 0 bases and J by 2 bases. This CDR3 spans 17 amino acids. The germline V gene encodes CDR1 LGHDT and CDR2 YNNKEL (reference sequence). The CDR3 DNA reads as TGTGCCAGCAGCCAAGATCTAGCGGGGGGAACCTACAATGAGCAGTTCTTC. Amino acids: CASSQDLAGGTYNEQFF.

Concerning this clone itself: Other DNA sequences of this sample code for an identical CDR3. This chain links TRBV6-5 with TRBJ1-1, with D perhaps TRBD1 (5 bases). Trimming stripped 2 bases from V and 2 bases from J, with 9 bases between. This CDR3 spans 14 amino acids. CDR1 MNHEY and CDR2 SVGAGI come from the germline V gene. The CDR3 sequence: CASSYRGGNTEAFF. Here the CDR3 DNA reads TGTGCCAGCAGTTACCGGGGGGGTAACACTGAAGCTTTCTTT.